These 8 T cell receptor beta chains originate from one sample sequenced in a study of PD-1 blockade in classical Hodgkin lymphoma. Every patient experienced relapse after autologous stem cell transplantation, and brentuximab vedotin exposure varied. Assay: immunoSEQ multiplex PCR; the TCRdb copy retains only in-frame clones and omits some. The sample records around 40,000 clones, 78% being singletons. The specimen was peripheral blood mononuclear cells (PBMCs), collected at baseline. All receptors derive from a human donor with classical Hodgkin lymphoma.

The chain employs TRBV9 and TRBJ1-2, with D perhaps TRBD1 (5 bases). The CDR3 extends over 14 amino acids. Germline V gene data show CDR1 as SGDLS and CDR2 as YYNGEE. V shed 4 bases and J shed 7 bases, with 17 bases lying between them. The CDR3 region has the DNA TGTGCCAGCAGCTTCGACGACTGGGGCCCTGGCTACACCTTC. As protein: CASSFDDWGPGYTF.

This clone was counted only a few times. The rearrangement joins TRBV10-3 to TRBJ1-2; D not resolved. V shed 4 bases and J shed 8 bases, with 11 bases lying between them. Germline values: CDR1 ENHRY, CDR2 SYGVKD. CDR3 length equals 12 residues. In DNA form, the CDR3 reads TGTGCCATCAGTGCCGACACTAGCGGCTACACCTTC. Amino acids: CAISADTSGYTF.

The chain uses TRBV7-2 and TRBJ2-3; D not resolved. Germline CDR1 and CDR2: SGHTA and FQGNSA. The length of the CDR3 is 14 residues. With 0 bases removed from V and 3 bases from J, the gap between germline ends came to 7 bases. CDR3 nucleotide sequence: TGTGCCAGCAGCTTAGCGGCCTGGACAGATACGCAGTATTTT. This encodes CASSLAAWTDTQYF.

This chain links TRBV7-9 with TRBJ2-1; weak D call: TRBD2 (7 bases). CDR3 length: 15 residues. Trimming pared 2 bases from V and 8 bases from J, leaving 16 bases between. The germline CDR1 and CDR2 sequences are SEHNR and FQNEAQ (reference sequence). This CDR3 reads CASSLTGGGLDEQFF. For the CDR3, the DNA is TGTGCCAGCAGCTTAACGGGGGGCGGGTTAGATGAGCAGTTCTTC.

The V gene is TRBV30, the J gene TRBJ2-7; 8 bases agree with TRBD1. CDR1 GTSNPN and CDR2 SVGIG come from the germline V gene (reference sequence). V lost 2 bases and J lost 5; bases outside the gene matches: 8. The length of the CDR3 is 14 residues. DNA of the CDR3: TGTGCCTGGAGTCCCGACAGGGGTTTCAACGAGCAGTACTTC. Protein product: CAWSPDRGFNEQYF.

This chain joins TRBV5-1 and TRBJ2-1, with TRBD1 matching 9 bases. This CDR3 is 15 amino acids long. The germline V gene has CDR1 SGHRS and CDR2 YFSETQ. Losses at the gene ends were 4 bases for V and 7 bases for J; bases not matched to a gene: 9. The DNA for the CDR3 is TGCGCCAGCAGCATAGGACAGGGGCTAGGGAATGAGCAGTTCTTC. Its translation: CASSIGQGLGNEQFF.

The gene calls are TRBV5-1 and TRBJ2-3; the match to TRBD1 covers 7 bases. Germline-derived CDR1 and CDR2 are SGHRS and YFSETQ. Germline trimming cut 3 bases from V and 2 bases from J; bases unmatched to any gene: 6. The CDR3 runs 15 residues. Here the CDR3 reads CASSYDRDHTDTQYF. CDR3 bases: TGCGCCAGCAGCTACGACAGGGACCACACAGATACGCAGTATTTT. The full variable domain, in which reference TRBV5-1 and TRBJ2-3 provide the parts outside the CDR3, is KAGVTQTPRYLIKTRGQQVTLSCSPISGHRSVSWYQQTPGQGLQFLFEYFSETQRNKGNFPGRFSGRQFSNSRSEMNVSTLELGDSALYLCASSYDRDHTDTQYFGPGTRLTVL.

In its sample, this clone was seen once. The chain is built from TRBV18 and TRBJ1-1; possible D gene TRBD1, 5 bases. The V end lost 6 bases, the J end lost 0 bases, and 20 bases lay between the germline ends. Germline V gene lookup returns CDR1 KGHSH and CDR2 LQKENI. This CDR3 region has 17 residues. CDR3 bases: TGTGCCAGCTCCTCCTCATCACAGGCCTGGGTGAACACTGAAGCTTTCTTT. It codes for CASSSSSQAWVNTEAFF.